The 25 T cell receptor beta chains in this list originate from one sample, sequenced in a study of T-cell reconstitution after alpha-beta-depleted transplantation in children. Their target antigens are unknown. Broader study findings: T-cell numbers and diversity one year post-transplant derived largely from freshly generated T cells.

Molecular barcoding with unique molecular identifiers was used for the TCRbeta library. TCRdb recomputed calls from the PCR reads with MiXCR, one row per CDR3 protein. Among 250,000 to 300,000 distinct CDR3 sequences listed, around 7.3% were seen once. The starting material was peripheral blood, obtained 360 days after TCRalphabeta/CD19-depleted stem cell transplant. The receptors come from a female patient aged 2 to 10 who had a stem cell transplant for Fanconi anemia, so the T cells may come from the graft donor.

This clonotype was seen at least ten times. This rearrangement joins TRBV10-3 to TRBJ2-3; 7 bases match TRBD2. The V gene end was trimmed by 8 bases and the J gene end by 4 bases; junction bases not matched to a gene: 0. CDR1 is ENHRY and CDR2 is SYGVKD in the germline V gene. There are 11 residues in the CDR3. The CDR3 DNA is TGTGCCATCGGACTAGCAGATACGCAGTATTTT. Its translation is CAIGLADTQYF.

There are a few counts of this clonotype. The V call is TRBV4-3, the J call TRBJ2-5, with 7 bases lining up with TRBD2. The germline V gene encodes CDR1 LGHNA and CDR2 YSLEER. The junction had 5 bases not matched to a gene; V was cut back by 0 bases and J by 1 base. The CDR3 runs 16 residues. CDR3 nucleotides: TGCGCCAGCAGCCAAGATTGGGGGGGGGGCCAAGAGACCCAGTACTTC. This translates into CASSQDWGGGQETQYF.

This clonotype was counted ten times or more. The J gene is TRBJ2-1, the V gene TRBV7-8, with D perhaps matching TRBD2 (5 bases). V shed 2 bases and J shed 15 bases, with 17 bases lying between them. This CDR3 region has 13 residues. CDR1 and CDR2 from the germline V gene are SGHVS and FQNEAQ. DNA of the CDR3: TGTGCCAGCAGCTTAAACGACTACCGGTTAAGGTTCTTC. Its translation is CASSLNDYRLRFF.

This clonotype was detected ten times or more. The J gene is TRBJ2-7, the V gene TRBV7-9, with 8 bases matching TRBD1. The CDR3 consists of 14 residues. With 7 bases clipped from V and 2 bases from J, the junction kept 7 bases outside the gene matches. The germline gives CDR1 SEHNR, CDR2 FQNEAQ (reference sequence). CDR3 in DNA: TGTGCCAGCACCTGGGACAGGCCACCCTACGAGCAGTACTTC. Translating it yields CASTWDRPPYEQYF.

Concerning this clonotype itself: One base away lies a much larger clone, so this may be a sequencing read error. The rearrangement links TRBV5-1 to TRBJ2-5; 7 positions agree with TRBD2. Trimming removed 7 bases from V and 8 bases from J; junction bases left unmatched: 14. The CDR3 is 14 amino acids. Germline-derived CDR1 and CDR2 are SGHRS and YFSETQ. CDR3 sequence: CASWWTTAGDTQYF. The CDR3 nucleotides are TGCGCCAGCTGGTGGACTACCGCGGGGGATACCCAGTACTTC. Complete variable domain (other parts from reference TRBV5-1 and TRBJ2-5): KAGVTQTPRYLIKTRGQQVTLSCSPISGHRSVSWYQQTPGQGLQFLFEYFSETQRNKGNFPGRFSGRQFSNSRSEMNVSTLELGDSALYLCASWWTTAGDTQYFGPGTRLLVL.

There are many counts of this clonotype. The chain carries TRBV5-5 and TRBJ2-7; TRBD1 might be the D (6 bases). Looked up from germline, CDR1 is SGHKS and CDR2 is YYEKEE (reference sequence). The CDR3 spans 15 residues. Trimming cost V 3 bases and J 3 bases, with 16 bases left between them. CDR3 sequence: CASSSTGTLIYEQYF. In nucleotides, the CDR3 is TGTGCCAGCAGCTCTACCGGGACATTGATCTACGAGCAGTACTTC.

V is TRBV27 and J is TRBJ2-6, with no clear D. This CDR3 spans 18 amino acids. The V and J ends lost 2 bases and 1 base respectively, with 15 bases between them. The germline V gene encodes CDR1 MNHEY and CDR2 SMNVEV (reference sequence). As DNA, the CDR3 is TGTGCCAGCAGTTTAGACTCCCCCTGGGCTTCTGGGGCCAACGTCCTGACTTTC. Its protein is CASSLDSPWASGANVLTF.

This clonotype was observed a handful of times. The rearrangement uses TRBV7-2 and TRBJ1-6, with D tentatively TRBD1 (5 bases). V was cut by 1 base and J by 10 bases, with 11 bases left in between. The CDR3 extends over 14 amino acids. Germline values: CDR1 SGHTA, CDR2 FQGNSA. CDR3 loop: CASSLEGSVSPLHF. CDR3 DNA: TGTGCCAGCAGCTTAGAGGGGTCGGTCTCACCCCTCCACTTT. Looking up the rest from reference TRBV7-2 and TRBJ1-6 gives the full variable domain: GAGVSQSPSNKVTEKGKDVELRCDPISGHTALYWYRQSLGQGLEFLIYFQGNSAPDKSGLPSDRFSAERTGGSVSTLTIQRTQQEDSAVYLCASSLEGSVSPLHFGNGTRLTVT.

At least ten counts were recorded for this clonotype. The V and J genes are TRBV20-1 and TRBJ2-4, with a weak D call TRBD2 (6 bases). The V gene lost 1 base and the J gene lost 10 bases, with 11 bases spanning the gap. CDR3 length: 12 residues. In germline, CDR1 is DFQATT, CDR2 SNEGSKA (reference sequence). The CDR3: CSARVQGGIQYF. The CDR3, as DNA: TGCAGTGCTAGAGTCCAGGGAGGTATTCAGTACTTC.

The V gene is TRBV30, the J gene TRBJ2-5, with D maybe TRBD1 (6 bases). The V end was cut by 0 bases, the J end by 3 bases, with 14 bases between. This CDR3 contains 15 residues. Germline CDR1 and CDR2: GTSNPN and SVGIG (reference sequence). The CDR3 DNA sequence: TGTGCCTGGAGTGTATCTCGCCAGGGGAAAGAGACCCAGTACTTC. Amino acid sequence: CAWSVSRQGKETQYF.

This clonotype was seen many times. The chain combines TRBV28 with TRBJ2-1; D is possibly TRBD2 (7 bases). The CDR3 has 17 amino acids. Per germline, CDR1 MDHEN and CDR2 SYDVKM. Trimming removed 3 bases from V and 3 bases from J, with 18 bases in between. The CDR3 reads CASSLGRGAANYNEQFF. DNA for the CDR3: TGTGCCAGCAGTTTGGGACGGGGGGCCGCAAACTACAATGAGCAGTTCTTC.

The rearrangement uses TRBV13 and TRBJ1-1, with D maybe TRBD1 (6 bases). Trimming cost V 10 bases and J 7 bases, with 19 bases left between them. This CDR3 has 13 amino acids. In germline, CDR1 is PRHDT, CDR2 FYEKMQ (reference sequence). CDR3 loop: CAIGFGTTHEAFF. CDR3 sequence (DNA): TGTGCCATCGGCTTTGGGACAACCCATGAAGCTTTCTTT.

This clonotype was picked up many times. This chain connects TRBV20-1 to TRBJ2-1; the match to TRBD2 covers 10 bases. The CDR3 covers 15 residues. Germline trimming cut 0 bases from V and 8 bases from J; bases unmatched to any gene: 7. Germline CDR1 and CDR2: DFQATT and SNEGSKA (reference sequence). The CDR3 here is CSARDILAGVYEQFF. The CDR3 DNA reads TGCAGTGCTAGAGATATCCTAGCGGGGGTGTATGAGCAGTTCTTC.

In its sample, this clonotype was seen a few times. The chain employs TRBV5-6 and TRBJ2-1; D gene ambiguous. V gave up 0 bases and J gave up 4 bases, with 8 bases separating them. The CDR3 is 14 amino acids. Germline assignment: CDR1 SGHDT and CDR2 YYEEEE. CDR3 in DNA: TGTGCCAGCAGCTTGGTACAGTGGTACAATGAGCAGTTCTTC. Encoded protein: CASSLVQWYNEQFF. The full variable domain, with the rest looked up from reference TRBV5-6 and TRBJ2-1, is DAGVTQSPTHLIKTRGQQVTLRCSPKSGHDTVSWYQQALGQGPQFIFQYYEEEERQRGNFPDRFSGHQFPNYSSELNVNALLLGDSALYLCASSLVQWYNEQFFGPGTRLTVL.

The gene calls are TRBV28 and TRBJ1-6; D uncertain. Germline V gene data show CDR1 as MDHEN and CDR2 as SYDVKM. Trimming shortened V by 3 bases and J by 5 bases, and 11 bases separated the two germline ends. This CDR3 region has 15 residues. CDR3: CASSFGVADNSPLHF. The CDR3 DNA reads as TGTGCCAGCAGTTTCGGGGTAGCCGATAATTCACCCCTCCACTTT.

V usage is TRBV30 and J usage is TRBJ2-5; D remains unclear. CDR3 size: 11 residues. V was pared by 2 bases and J by 4 bases, with 5 bases between. Germline V gene lookup returns CDR1 GTSNPN and CDR2 SVGIG (reference sequence). In DNA form, the CDR3 reads TGTGCCTGGAGTATTAGAGAGACCCAGTACTTC. Amino acids: CAWSIRETQYF.

V usage is TRBV20-1 and J usage is TRBJ1-1; TRBD1 matches at 10 bases. This CDR3 contains 18 residues. The V segment lost 3 bases and the J segment 6 bases; nucleotides outside the gene matches: 19. Germline CDR1 is DFQATT and CDR2 is SNEGSKA (reference sequence). In nucleotides, the CDR3 is TGCAGTGCTAGGTATTTGGTCGGGGACAGGGGAGCATGGGCTGAAGCTTTCTTT. Amino acids: CSARYLVGDRGAWAEAFF.

This clonotype came up a few times. V gene TRBV28 combines with J gene TRBJ2-7, with 9 bases fitting TRBD1. The CDR3 contains 13 residues. V shed 6 bases and J 9 bases; nucleotides not matched to a gene: 9. Germline CDR1 is MDHEN and CDR2 is SYDVKM. CDR3 region: CASRLTGTGRQYV. The CDR3 nucleotides are TGTGCCAGCAGGCTCACCGGGACAGGGAGGCAGTACGTC.

This clonotype showed up many times. The CDR3 region is CASSPGLAGSYSDTQYF. CDR3 nucleotide sequence: TGTGCCAGCAGCCCAGGACTAGCGGGTAGCTACTCAGATACGCAGTATTTT. V gene TRBV3-1 combines with J gene TRBJ2-3; 11 nucleotides line up with TRBD2. The CDR3 is made up of 17 amino acids. The V gene's germline CDR1 is LGHDT and CDR2 YNNKEL (reference sequence). The V gene end was trimmed by 4 bases and the J gene end by 4 bases; junction bases not matched to a gene: 10.

This clonotype showed up just a few times. V gene TRBV20-1 combines with J gene TRBJ1-2; D is ambiguous. CDR1 is DFQATT, CDR2 SNEGSKA, per germline (reference sequence). Trimming took off 3 bases at V and 4 bases at J, with 9 bases between the two ends. CDR3 length: 12 residues. CDR3: CSASRRAYGYTF. For the CDR3, the DNA is TGCAGTGCTAGCCGCCGTGCCTATGGCTACACCTTC.

Only a few counts were recorded for this clonotype. The chain recombines TRBV7-2 with TRBJ2-5; TRBD1 matches 9 bases. Germline V gene lookup returns CDR1 SGHTA and CDR2 FQGNSA. This CDR3 region has 15 residues. Unmatched junction bases numbered 7, after V lost 4 bases and J lost 4 bases. For the CDR3, the DNA is TGTGCCAGCAGCTCTCGACAGGGGGGAGGAGAGACCCAGTACTTC. Its translation is CASSSRQGGGETQYF.

This clonotype was seen only a few times. This rearrangement joins TRBV7-2 to TRBJ2-7, with D possibly matching TRBD2 (6 bases). Germline V gene lookup returns CDR1 SGHTA and CDR2 FQGNSA. The CDR3 is 15 amino acids. The V end was cut by 4 bases, the J end by 0 bases, with 13 bases between. The CDR3: CASSSRRGHSYEQYF. In nucleotides, the CDR3 is TGTGCCAGCAGCTCTAGGAGGGGCCACTCCTACGAGCAGTACTTC.

This clonotype has just a few counts. The rearrangement uses TRBV4-2 and TRBJ2-7; 11 bases are shared with TRBD1. J lost 0 bases, V lost 0 bases, and 13 bases had no gene match. Per germline, CDR1 LGHNA and CDR2 YNFKEQ. The CDR3 spans 20 residues. The CDR3 region has the DNA TGTGCCAGCAGCCAAGAATTAGGACAGGGGGCGTTTGTTGGCTCCTACGAGCAGTACTTC. Translated: CASSQELGQGAFVGSYEQYF.

The chain links TRBV6-1 to TRBJ2-7; 7 nucleotides line up with TRBD2. This CDR3 spans 15 amino acids. Germline lookup yields CDR1 MNHNS and CDR2 SASEGT. Losses at the gene ends were 6 bases for V and 2 bases for J; bases not matched to a gene: 10. The CDR3 nucleotides are TGTGCCAGCAGCCCCCTGGGAGGGCTAGCCTACGAGCAGTACTTC. Translation: CASSPLGGLAYEQYF.

This clonotype was seen ten or more times. Here the CDR3 reads CASSLVQTSVGYNEQFF. The CDR3 DNA follows: TGTGCCAGCAGTTTAGTTCAAACTAGCGTAGGGTACAATGAGCAGTTCTTC. The chain combines TRBV12-3 or TRBV12-4 with TRBJ2-1; TRBD2 agrees at 7 bases. V lost 1 base to trimming and J lost 4 bases; unmatched junction nucleotides: 10. CDR3 length: 17 amino acids.